This T cell receptor (beta chain) was retrieved from a study of blood T cell repertoires in COVID-19. Looking at the study overall: The United States, Italy and Spain supplied acute and convalescent COVID-19 samples. PBMCs, B-cell-depleted T cells, or T cells were the source of the cDNA or gDNA that made up the material.

Unmatched junction bases numbered 4, after V lost 1 base and J lost 6 bases. The CDR3 sequence is 14 residues long. Germline V lookup: CDR1 SGHTA, CDR2 FQGNSA. As processed by the authors: Amplification with reference gene primers provided the estimates of nucleated cell counts. The repertoire was sequenced with immunoSEQ multiplex PCR; TCRdb's copy has only in-frame clones and lacks some. The V and J calls and clone size come from that table; D and trimming were worked out from the DNA. The sample includes about 95,000 clones, around 90% of them seen just once. The gene calls are TRBV7-2 and TRBJ2-5, with TRBD2 matching 8 bases. The clonotype originates from a woman in her 70s with acute or convalescent COVID-19. The sequencing sample was made of peripheral blood. The CDR3 sequence is CASSLEAGVQTQYF. The CDR3 DNA reads as TGTGCCAGCAGCTTAGAAGCGGGAGTTCAGACCCAGTACTTC. The whole variable domain, remainder taken from reference TRBV7-2 and TRBJ2-5, is GAGVSQSPSNKVTEKGKDVELRCDPISGHTALYWYRQSLGQGLEFLIYFQGNSAPDKSGLPSDRFSAERTGGSVSTLTIQRTQQEDSAVYLCASSLEAGVQTQYFGPGTRLLVL.